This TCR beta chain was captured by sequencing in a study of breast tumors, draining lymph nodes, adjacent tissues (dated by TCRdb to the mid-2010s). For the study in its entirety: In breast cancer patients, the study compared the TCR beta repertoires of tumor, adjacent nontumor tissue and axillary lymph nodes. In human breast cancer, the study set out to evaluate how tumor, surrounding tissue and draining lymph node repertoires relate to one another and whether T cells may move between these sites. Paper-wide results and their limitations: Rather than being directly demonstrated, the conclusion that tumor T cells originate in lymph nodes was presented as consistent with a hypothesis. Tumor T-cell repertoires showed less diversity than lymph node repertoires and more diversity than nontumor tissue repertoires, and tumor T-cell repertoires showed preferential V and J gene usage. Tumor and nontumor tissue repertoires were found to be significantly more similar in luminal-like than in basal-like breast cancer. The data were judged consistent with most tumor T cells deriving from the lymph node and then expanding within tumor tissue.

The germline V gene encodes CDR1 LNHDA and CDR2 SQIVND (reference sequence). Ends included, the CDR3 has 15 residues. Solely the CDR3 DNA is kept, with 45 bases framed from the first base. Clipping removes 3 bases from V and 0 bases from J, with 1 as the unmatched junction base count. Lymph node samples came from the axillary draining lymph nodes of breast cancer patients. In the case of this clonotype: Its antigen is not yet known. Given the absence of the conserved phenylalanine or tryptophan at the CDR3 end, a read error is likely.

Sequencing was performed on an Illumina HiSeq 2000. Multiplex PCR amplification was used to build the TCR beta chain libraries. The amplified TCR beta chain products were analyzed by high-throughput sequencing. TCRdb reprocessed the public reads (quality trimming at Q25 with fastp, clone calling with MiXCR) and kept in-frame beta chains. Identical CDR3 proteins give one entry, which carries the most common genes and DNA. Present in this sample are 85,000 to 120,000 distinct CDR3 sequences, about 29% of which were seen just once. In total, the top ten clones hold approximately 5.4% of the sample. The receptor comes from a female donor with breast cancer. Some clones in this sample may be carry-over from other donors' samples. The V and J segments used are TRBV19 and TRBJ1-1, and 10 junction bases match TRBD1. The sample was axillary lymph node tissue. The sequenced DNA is TGTGCCAGTAGTATCGGACAGGGGGTGAACACTGAAGCTTTCCTT. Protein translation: CASSIGQGVNTEAFL.